The following is a TCR beta chain sequence with its context. Everyone who took part was roughly 18 to 89 years old, and they came from about two dozen US areas. Study processing details: The authors estimated nucleated cell counts from reference gene primer amplification. Clones were sequenced by immunoSEQ multiplex PCR, and TCRdb holds only the in-frame ones, with some missing. D and trimming come from the DNA, and the V and J calls and clone size come from that table. Of a few hundred thousand clones detected, approximately 89% appear once; the ten largest clones hold about 0.9%. Germline-derived CDR1 and CDR2 are GTSNPN and SVGIG (reference sequence). CDR3 length equals 12 residues. With V trimmed by 5 bases and J by 1 base, 1 base remained unmatched. These data are taken from a study of blood T cell repertoires in COVID-19.

V usage is TRBV30 and J usage is TRBJ1-1; 7 bases match TRBD1. The sample comprised PBMCs or T cells enriched from blood (not recorded which). The TCR comes from a woman aged 35 to 49 who had been exposed to COVID-19. The CDR3 loop reads CAWGQANTEAFF. In DNA form, the CDR3 reads TGTGCCTGGGGACAGGCGAACACTGAAGCTTTCTTT.